Listed below are T cell receptor beta chains from one sample, sequenced in a study of Ad26.COV2.S vaccination and SARS-CoV-2 variants. The table came from immunoSEQ multiplex PCR; TCRdb's copy has only in-frame clones and leaves some out. The sample has about 350,000 clones, around 92% seen once. Sequenced material: peripheral blood, taken after recovery from COVID-19. These receptors originate from a human donor who had recovered from COVID-19. Each CDR3 is given with its conserved first and last residue. Each record gives: D gene, V gene, clone size, J gene, CDR3 protein, CDR3 DNA. The D gene is left open where the match is weak. Clone size is given for some rows only: seen once, a few or many times, or a class if the clone is expanded.

D gene: TRBD2; V gene: TRBV3-1/TRBV3-2; clone size: -; J gene: TRBJ2-5; CDR3 protein: CASSQYGGASGGRGETQYF; CDR3 DNA: TGTGCCAGCAGCCAATACGGAGGGGCTAGCGGGGGGCGGGGGGAGACCCAGTACTTC
D gene: -; V gene: TRBV19; clone size: -; J gene: TRBJ2-2; CDR3 protein: CASTYSRPINTGELFF; CDR3 DNA: TGTGCCAGTACCTACTCAAGACCCATAAACACCGGGGAGCTGTTTTTT
D gene: -; V gene: TRBV5-6; clone size: few; J gene: TRBJ1-5; CDR3 protein: CASSLEGRGLNQPQHF; CDR3 DNA: TGTGCCAGCAGCTTGGAGGGCAGGGGTCTAAATCAGCCCCAGCATTTT
D gene: -; V gene: TRBV5-1; clone size: -; J gene: TRBJ1-1; CDR3 protein: CASSLGSAGWLNTEAFF; CDR3 DNA: TGCGCCAGCAGCTTGGGCTCGGCAGGGTGGTTGAACACTGAAGCTTTCTTT
D gene: -; V gene: TRBV6-6; clone size: -; J gene: TRBJ1-2; CDR3 protein: CASSYSSALAYTF; CDR3 DNA: TGTGCCAGCAGTTACTCAAGCGCCTTAGCCTACACCTTC
D gene: -; V gene: TRBV9; clone size: -; J gene: TRBJ1-5; CDR3 protein: CASRTLCGNQPQHF; CDR3 DNA: TGTGCCAGCAGGACCTTATGTGGCAATCAGCCCCAGCATTTT
D gene: -; V gene: TRBV7-2; clone size: -; J gene: TRBJ1-4; CDR3 protein: CASSRPSEKLFF; CDR3 DNA: TGTGCCAGCAGCCGACCGAGTGAAAAACTGTTTTTT
D gene: -; V gene: TRBV6-4; clone size: -; J gene: TRBJ1-2; CDR3 protein: CASSDSGGYGYTF; CDR3 DNA: TGTGCCAGCAGTGACTCAGGCGGTTATGGCTACACCTTC
D gene: TRBD1; V gene: TRBV19; clone size: -; J gene: TRBJ1-2; CDR3 protein: CASSDRGRRGYTF; CDR3 DNA: TGTGCCAGTAGCGACAGGGGGCGTCGAGGCTACACCTTC
D gene: -; V gene: TRBV5-1; clone size: -; J gene: TRBJ2-2; CDR3 protein: CASSHGTSPGELFF; CDR3 DNA: TGCGCCAGCAGCCATGGGACCTCCCCCGGGGAGCTGTTTTTT
D gene: -; V gene: TRBV24-1; clone size: -; J gene: TRBJ2-3; CDR3 protein: CATEGWDTDTQYF; CDR3 DNA: TGTGCCACCGAGGGGTGGGACACAGATACGCAGTATTTT
D gene: -; V gene: TRBV6-5; clone size: once; J gene: TRBJ1-6; CDR3 protein: CASHPTGDIRSPLHF; CDR3 DNA: TGTGCCAGCCACCCCACGGGGGACATACGGTCACCCCTCCACTTT
D gene: -; V gene: TRBV7-2; clone size: -; J gene: TRBJ1-2; CDR3 protein: CASSPAPQGSGGYTF; CDR3 DNA: TGTGCCAGCAGCCCAGCCCCTCAGGGGTCTGGGGGCTACACCTTC
D gene: TRBD2; V gene: TRBV7-2; clone size: -; J gene: TRBJ2-5; CDR3 protein: CASSLEGLAGGLETQYF; CDR3 DNA: TGTGCCAGCAGCTTAGAGGGACTAGCGGGGGGGCTGGAGACCCAGTACTTC
D gene: -; V gene: TRBV3-1/TRBV3-2; clone size: -; J gene: TRBJ1-6; CDR3 protein: CASSQALVGSPLHF; CDR3 DNA: TGTGCCAGCAGCCAAGCCTTGGTTGGATCACCCCTCCACTTT
D gene: -; V gene: TRBV19; clone size: -; J gene: TRBJ2-7; CDR3 protein: CATSPGQGPYEQCF; CDR3 DNA: TGTGCCACCTCGCCGGGACAAGGTCCCTACGAGCAGTGCTTC
D gene: TRBD1; V gene: TRBV4-1; clone size: -; J gene: TRBJ1-6; CDR3 protein: CASTGTAFTLHF; CDR3 DNA: TGCGCCAGCACCGGGACAGCCTTCACCCTCCACTTT
D gene: -; V gene: TRBV18; clone size: -; J gene: TRBJ1-3; CDR3 protein: CASSPMDTSSGNTIYF; CDR3 DNA: TGTGCCAGCTCACCTATGGACACATCCTCTGGAAACACCATATATTTT
D gene: -; V gene: TRBV14; clone size: -; J gene: TRBJ1-1; CDR3 protein: CASSQDYITEAFF; CDR3 DNA: TGTGCCAGCAGCCAAGATTACATCACTGAAGCTTTCTTT
D gene: -; V gene: TRBV7-9; clone size: -; J gene: TRBJ1-2; CDR3 protein: CASSETGNYGYTF; CDR3 DNA: TGTGCCAGCAGCGAAACAGGGAACTATGGCTACACCTTC
D gene: TRBD1; V gene: TRBV7-2; clone size: -; J gene: TRBJ1-2; CDR3 protein: CASSPRGLRGYTF; CDR3 DNA: TGTGCCAGCAGCCCCAGGGGGTTGCGAGGCTACACCTTC
D gene: -; V gene: TRBV23-1; clone size: -; J gene: TRBJ2-7; CDR3 protein: CASSQAAGEQYF; CDR3 DNA: TGCGCCAGCAGTCAGGCGGCGGGCGAGCAGTACTTC
D gene: TRBD2; V gene: TRBV5-4; clone size: -; J gene: TRBJ2-1; CDR3 protein: CASSGEGLAGGWSIHEQFF; CDR3 DNA: TGTGCCAGCAGCGGAGAGGGACTAGCGGGGGGGTGGTCCATCCATGAGCAGTTCTTC
D gene: -; V gene: TRBV2; clone size: once; J gene: TRBJ1-5; CDR3 protein: CASTRLSGNQPQHF; CDR3 DNA: TGTGCCAGCACCCGGTTAAGCGGCAATCAGCCCCAGCATTTT